Listed here are 21 T cell receptor beta chains from one sample, sequenced in a study of shared clonotypes between healthy human individuals. Only in-frame clones appear in the TCRdb table, and some are missing; sequencing was by immunoSEQ multiplex PCR. The sample records 2,100,000 or so clones, approximately 96% being singletons. The sequenced sample was naive CD4+ T cells sorted from blood. Subset: CD45RA+ positively selected. These receptors originate from a man younger than 35 in good health.

The rearrangement links TRBV27 to TRBJ2-1, with TRBD1 as a possible D gene (7 bases). Deletions cut 4 bases from V and 0 bases from J, with 19 bases between. The CDR3 consists of 18 residues. Germline values: CDR1 MNHEY, CDR2 SMNVEV (reference sequence). CDR3 protein: CASSWTRPGGSSYNEQFF. The CDR3 nucleotides read TGTGCCAGCAGTTGGACGCGACCAGGGGGGAGCTCCTACAATGAGCAGTTCTTC.

This rearrangement joins TRBV5-1 to TRBJ2-5; D is possibly TRBD1 (5 bases). The CDR3 length is 17 residues. V lost 5 bases and J lost 2, with 22 bases in between. The germline V gene has CDR1 SGHRS and CDR2 YFSETQ. CDR3 loop: CASSRSGLGSGQETQYF. The CDR3 DNA is TGCGCCAGCAGTCGATCAGGGTTGGGTTCTGGGCAAGAGACCCAGTACTTC.

The chain has TRBV5-1 and TRBJ2-7; 13 bases match TRBD2. This CDR3 comprises 15 residues. Germline V lookup: CDR1 SGHRS, CDR2 YFSETQ. The V gene end was trimmed by 4 bases and the J gene end by 4 bases; junction bases not matched to a gene: 5. The DNA for the CDR3 is TGCGCCAGCAGCCCGGGACTAGCGGGGAAATACGAGCAGTACTTC. This translates into CASSPGLAGKYEQYF.

The chain recombines TRBV5-1 with TRBJ2-5; D could derive from TRBD1 or TRBD2 (5 bases each). There are 15 residues in the CDR3. Germline CDR1 and CDR2: SGHRS and YFSETQ. V lost 4 bases and J 5 bases, leaving 18 bases between the germline ends. The CDR3 DNA is TGCGCCAGCAGCAGCACACGGGGCGGACCGGAGACCCAGTACTTC. This encodes CASSSTRGGPETQYF.

The gene calls are TRBV18 and TRBJ2-3, with D perhaps matching TRBD1 (6 bases). The length of the CDR3 is 15 residues. Germline loops: CDR1 KGHSH, CDR2 LQKENI. V was cut by 4 bases and J by 0 bases, with 11 bases left in between. The CDR3 is CASSHAGQSTDTQYF. The CDR3 nucleotides are TGTGCCAGCTCACACGCTGGACAGAGCACAGATACGCAGTATTTT.

The CDR3 DNA is TGCGCCAGCAGCCCCCTCCGTACGGAGAAGACCCAGTACTTC. It specifies CASSPLRTEKTQYF. V gene TRBV4-3 combines with J gene TRBJ2-5; the D is unclear. Per the germline V gene, CDR1 is LGHNA and CDR2 is YSLEER. This CDR3 is built from 14 residues. Trimming pared 4 bases from V and 6 bases from J, leaving 15 bases between.

The chain joins TRBV19 to TRBJ1-1; D is undetermined. Trimming removed 2 bases at V and 1 base at J, with 8 bases between. The CDR3 runs 14 residues. Germline CDR1 and CDR2: LNHDA and SQIVND (reference sequence). The CDR3 loop is CASSITPGNTEAFF. Here the CDR3 DNA reads TGTGCCAGTAGTATAACTCCAGGGAACACTGAAGCTTTCTTT.

The V and J genes are TRBV6-5 and TRBJ2-7; D unresolved. This CDR3 contains 15 residues. Germline-derived CDR1 and CDR2 are MNHEY and SVGAGI. V was cut by 0 bases and J by 2 bases, with 11 bases left in between. Here the CDR3 reads CASSYSKAGAYEQYF. CDR3 in DNA: TGTGCCAGCAGTTACTCGAAGGCCGGTGCCTACGAGCAGTACTTC.

The chain combines TRBV28 with TRBJ2-7; 12 bases match TRBD2. The CDR3 runs 16 residues. The germline V gene has CDR1 MDHEN and CDR2 SYDVKM. J lost 0 bases, V lost 6 bases, and 6 bases had no gene match. CDR3 in amino acids: CASSPGLAGNSYEQYF. The DNA of the CDR3 is TGTGCCAGCAGCCCCGGACTAGCGGGGAACTCCTACGAGCAGTACTTC.

The J gene is TRBJ2-7, the V gene TRBV6-5, with TRBD1 matching over 7 bases. This CDR3 contains 14 residues. The germline V gene has CDR1 MNHEY and CDR2 SVGAGI. Unmatched junction bases numbered 5, after V lost 5 bases and J lost 1 base. The CDR3 DNA sequence: TGTGCCAGCAGTCCGGGACAGATTTCCTACGAGCAGTACTTC. It yields the protein CASSPGQISYEQYF.

The rearrangement joins TRBV6-1 to TRBJ1-2, with 9 bases that match TRBD1. V gave up 7 bases and J gave up 7 bases; unmatched junction bases: 7. CDR3 length equals 13 residues. In germline, CDR1 is MNHNS, CDR2 SASEGT. The CDR3 sequence: CASTTGGPSGYTF. The CDR3 DNA sequence: TGTGCCAGCACGACAGGGGGGCCCTCTGGCTACACCTTC.

The chain couples TRBV5-4 to TRBJ2-5; D is possibly TRBD1 (6 bases). V was cut by 5 bases and J by 3 bases, with 17 bases left in between. Looked up from germline, CDR1 is SGHNT and CDR2 is YYREEE (reference sequence). The length of the CDR3 is 15 residues. CDR3 coding DNA: TGTGCCAGCAGAGAAGCCGGGACACCGAAAGAGACCCAGTACTTC. Its translation: CASREAGTPKETQYF. Using reference TRBV5-4 and TRBJ2-5 for the parts outside the CDR3, the full variable domain is ETGVTQSPTHLIKTRGQQVTLRCSSQSGHNTVSWYQQALGQGPQFIFQYYREEENGRGNFPPRFSGLQFPNYSSELNVNALELDDSALYLCASREAGTPKETQYFGPGTRLLVL.

The chain couples TRBV29-1 to TRBJ2-1; 10 bases map to TRBD2. The CDR3 has 16 residues. Per the germline V gene, CDR1 is SQVTM and CDR2 is ANQGSEA. Losses at the gene ends were 6 bases for V and 4 bases for J; bases not matched to a gene: 12. The CDR3 is CSVHIPELAGYNEQFF. CDR3 bases: TGCAGCGTGCACATCCCGGAACTAGCGGGGTACAATGAGCAGTTCTTC.

The CDR3 here is CAISEGARIAYEQYF. The CDR3 nucleotides are TGTGCCATCAGTGAGGGGGCTAGAATTGCCTACGAGCAGTACTTC. This chain connects TRBV10-3 to TRBJ2-7, with D possibly TRBD1 on 5 matching bases. This CDR3 is built from 15 residues. CDR1 and CDR2 from the germline V gene are ENHRY and SYGVKD. Trimming took 2 bases from V and 2 from J, leaving 13 bases between them.

This clone was observed a single time. This CDR3 is also generated by other DNA sequences in the sample. The rearrangement links TRBV20-1 to TRBJ2-1, with D uncertain. Germline-derived CDR1 and CDR2 are DFQATT and SNEGSKA (reference sequence). This CDR3 region has 11 residues. The V and J ends lost 5 bases and 4 bases respectively, with 6 bases between them. CDR3 amino acids: CSAQGYNEQFF. The DNA for the CDR3 is TGCAGTGCTCAAGGGTACAATGAGCAGTTCTTC.

This rearrangement joins TRBV11-2 to TRBJ1-1; possibly TRBD1 for D (5 bases). The CDR3 has 13 residues. Germline lookup yields CDR1 SGHAT and CDR2 FQNNGV. The V end was cut by 4 bases, the J end by 8 bases, with 14 bases between. CDR3 amino acids: CASSYYTGEEAFF. In DNA form, the CDR3 reads TGTGCCAGCAGCTATTACACGGGGGAGGAAGCTTTCTTT.

This sequence joins TRBV27 and TRBJ1-5; D gene uncertain. Germline CDR1 is MNHEY and CDR2 is SMNVEV (reference sequence). Trimming shortened V by 2 bases and J by 4 bases, and 18 bases separated the two germline ends. The CDR3 extends over 17 amino acids. CDR3 amino acids: CASSLIFEGAANQPQHF. The CDR3 DNA is TGTGCCAGCAGTTTAATTTTCGAGGGTGCGGCAAATCAGCCCCAGCATTTT.

In nucleotides, the CDR3 is TGTGCCAGCAGCGTAGAAGGGGTGAGAACAGATACGCAGTATTTT. Amino acids: CASSVEGVRTDTQYF. This chain links TRBV9 with TRBJ2-3; the D gene is possibly TRBD1 (5 bases). V dropped 0 bases and J dropped 3 bases, with 11 bases sitting between them. CDR1 and CDR2 (germline): SGDLS, YYNGEE. The CDR3 totals 15 residues. The complete variable domain, with remaining parts taken from reference TRBV9 and TRBJ2-3, reads DSGVTQTPKHLITATGQRVTLRCSPRSGDLSVYWYQQSLDQGLQFLIQYYNGEERAKGNILERFSAQQFPDLHSELNLSSLELGDSALYFCASSVEGVRTDTQYFGPGTRLTVL.

V gene TRBV5-8 combines with J gene TRBJ2-2; D might be TRBD1 (6 bases). Germline CDR1 reads SGHTS; CDR2 reads YDEGEE. The CDR3 sequence is 13 residues long. Trimming took 4 bases from V and 7 from J, leaving 11 bases between them. CDR3 in DNA: TGTGCCAGCAGCGGGCAGGGGTACGGGGAGCTGTTTTTT. Amino acid sequence: CASSGQGYGELFF.

The chain has TRBV5-4 and TRBJ2-7, with D unresolved. Per germline, CDR1 SGHNT and CDR2 YYREEE (reference sequence). V was trimmed by 0 bases and J by 4 bases, leaving 8 bases between them. The CDR3 has 13 residues. CDR3 residues: CASSLGHEYEQYF. In DNA form, the CDR3 reads TGTGCCAGCAGCTTGGGGCATGAGTACGAGCAGTACTTC.

The rearrangement links TRBV21-1 to TRBJ1-2. TRBV21-1 is described as a pseudogene. The CDR3 totals 14 residues. CDR3 protein: CAPDVSGLNYGYTF. In DNA form, the CDR3 reads TGTGCCCCCGACGTTTCTGGCTTGAACTATGGCTACACCTTC.